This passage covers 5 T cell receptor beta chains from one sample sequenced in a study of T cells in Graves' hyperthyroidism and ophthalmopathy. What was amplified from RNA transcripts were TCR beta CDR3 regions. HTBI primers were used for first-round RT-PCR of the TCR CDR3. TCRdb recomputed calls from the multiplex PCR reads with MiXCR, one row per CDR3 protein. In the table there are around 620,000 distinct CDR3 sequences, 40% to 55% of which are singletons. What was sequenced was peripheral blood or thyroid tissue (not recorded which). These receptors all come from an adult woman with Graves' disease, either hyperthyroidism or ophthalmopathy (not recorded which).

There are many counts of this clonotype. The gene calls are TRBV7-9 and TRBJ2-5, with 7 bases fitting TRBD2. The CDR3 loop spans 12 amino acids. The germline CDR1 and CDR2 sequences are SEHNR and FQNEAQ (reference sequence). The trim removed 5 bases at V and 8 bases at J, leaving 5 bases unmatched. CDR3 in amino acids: CASSPSGGTQYF. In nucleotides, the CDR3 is TGTGCCAGCAGCCCCTCGGGGGGTACCCAGTACTTC.

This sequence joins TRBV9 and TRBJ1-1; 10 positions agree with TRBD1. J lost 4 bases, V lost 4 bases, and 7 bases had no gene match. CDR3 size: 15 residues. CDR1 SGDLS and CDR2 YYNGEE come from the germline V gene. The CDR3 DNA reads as TGTGCCAGCAGCCCCGACAGGGGGCGGCCCACTGAAGCTTTCTTT. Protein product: CASSPDRGRPTEAFF.

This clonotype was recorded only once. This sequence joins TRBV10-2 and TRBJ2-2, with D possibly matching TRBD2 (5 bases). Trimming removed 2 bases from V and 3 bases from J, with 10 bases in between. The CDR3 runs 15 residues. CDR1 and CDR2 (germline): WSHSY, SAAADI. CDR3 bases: TGCGCCAGCAGTGAGCGGTTAGCGTACACCGGGGAGCTGTTTTTT. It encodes CASSERLAYTGELFF.

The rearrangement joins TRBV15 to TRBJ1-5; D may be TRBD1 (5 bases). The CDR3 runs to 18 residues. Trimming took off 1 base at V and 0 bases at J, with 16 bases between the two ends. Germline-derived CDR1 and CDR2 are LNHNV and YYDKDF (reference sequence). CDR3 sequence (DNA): TGTGCCACCAGCAGAGGGGGATTAGCAGGGAGTAGCAATCAGCCCCAGCATTTT. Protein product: CATSRGGLAGSSNQPQHF.

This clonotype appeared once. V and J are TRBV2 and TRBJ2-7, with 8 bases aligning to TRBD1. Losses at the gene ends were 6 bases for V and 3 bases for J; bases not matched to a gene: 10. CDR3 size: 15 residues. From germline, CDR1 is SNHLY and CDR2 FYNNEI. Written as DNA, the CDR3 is TGTGCCAGCAGCTACGGGACAGGTAATAACTACGAGCAGTACTTC. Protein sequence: CASSYGTGNNYEQYF.